Below are 19 T cell receptor beta chains sequenced from a single sample in a study of shared clonotypes between healthy human individuals (dated by TCRdb to 2020 to 2022). CD8 naive samples were CD45RO-negative cells positively selected for CCR7, giving a CD45RA+CCR7+ population that excluded TemRA cells. Library generation was performed with the immunoSEQ multiplex PCR assay. TCRdb mirrors the immuneACCESS table, restricted to in-frame sequences. Some clones are absent from its copies; in checked studies, under half trace to an unresolved V gene, and the reason for the others is unknown. This sample gives about 2 million clones in total; about 95% of them show up just once. Less than 1.5% of the sample is in the top ten clones. Sequenced sample: naive CD8+ T cells sorted from blood. The sample's cell subset or site label, decoded: CD45RA+CCR7+. These receptors were obtained from a man between 18 and 35 years old in good health.

The V call is TRBV15, the J call TRBJ2-7, with D unresolved. Trimming took 1 base from V and 0 from J, leaving 10 bases between them. The CDR3 is 15 amino acids. Germline V gene sequence: CDR1 LNHNV, CDR2 YYDKDF (reference sequence). The CDR3 spells CATSRGVAASYEQYF. The DNA for the CDR3 is TGTGCCACCAGCAGAGGGGTCGCAGCCTCCTACGAGCAGTACTTC. The variable domain in full, completed from reference TRBV15 and TRBJ2-7, reads DAMVIQNPRYQVTQFGKPVTLSCSQTLNHNVMYWYQQKSSQAPKLLFHYYDKDFNNEADTPDNFQSRRPNTSFCFLDIRSPGLGDTAMYLCATSRGVAASYEQYFGPGTRLTVT.

The gene calls are TRBV2 and TRBJ1-4; D remains ambiguous. Germline CDR1 and CDR2: SNHLY and FYNNEI. V lost 7 bases and J 12 bases, leaving 21 bases between the germline ends. CDR3 length: 14 residues. This CDR3 is CASTPGVGFSELFF. CDR3 in DNA: TGTGCCAGCACCCCCGGAGTGGGGTTCTCGGAACTGTTTTTT.

CDR3 residues: CASSPRGSRGGRETQYF. In nucleotides, the CDR3 is TGTGCCAGCAGCCCTAGGGGGTCCAGGGGTGGTAGAGAGACCCAGTACTTC. V and J are TRBV11-2 and TRBJ2-5; perhaps TRBD1 as D (6 bases). The V and J ends lost 5 bases and 4 bases respectively, with 23 bases between them. The V gene's germline CDR1 is SGHAT and CDR2 FQNNGV. The CDR3 extends over 17 amino acids.

The V gene is TRBV9, the J gene TRBJ1-1, with D tentatively TRBD1 (5 bases). Germline CDR1 is SGDLS and CDR2 is YYNGEE. Trimming pared 3 bases from V and 4 bases from J, leaving 10 bases between. The CDR3 length is 13 residues. The CDR3 DNA is TGTGCCAGCAGCGGAAGGGGTGGCACTGAAGCTTTCTTT. Its protein product is CASSGRGGTEAFF.

The CDR3 loop reads CASSLRSLAGGELFF. The CDR3 coding sequence is TGCGCCAGCAGCCTGCGTTCCCTAGCGGGAGGGGAGCTGTTTTTT. The V and J genes are TRBV4-3 and TRBJ2-2, with 9 nucleotides matching TRBD2. With V trimmed by 4 bases and J by 8 bases, 8 bases remained unmatched. This CDR3 is built from 15 residues. Germline loops: CDR1 LGHNA, CDR2 YSLEER.

The V and J genes are TRBV29-1 and TRBJ2-7; 8 bases are a match to TRBD1. Trimming took 6 bases from V and 6 from J; bases not matched to a gene: 13. The length of the CDR3 is 14 residues. The V gene's germline CDR1 is SQVTM and CDR2 ANQGSEA. CDR3 region: CSVKLGTGASEQYF. The CDR3, as DNA: TGCAGCGTGAAACTGGGGACAGGCGCTAGCGAGCAGTACTTC.

This clone was recorded once. The rearrangement joins TRBV27 to TRBJ2-1, with TRBD2 matching over 11 bases. Germline lookup yields CDR1 MNHEY and CDR2 SMNVEV (reference sequence). V gave up 5 bases and J gave up 8 bases; unmatched junction bases: 11. The CDR3 spans 16 residues. CDR3 protein: CASSEVAGGPSDEQFF. The CDR3 DNA sequence: TGTGCCAGCAGTGAAGTAGCGGGGGGGCCCTCGGATGAGCAGTTCTTC.

The chain employs TRBV19 and TRBJ2-5; the D gene is possibly TRBD1 (6 bases). CDR1 and CDR2 from the germline V gene are LNHDA and SQIVND (reference sequence). V gave up 5 bases and J gave up 5 bases, with 18 bases separating them. The CDR3 runs 15 residues. This CDR3 reads CASSGPGQLWETQYF. The CDR3 nucleotides are TGTGCCAGTAGTGGTCCTGGACAGCTCTGGGAGACCCAGTACTTC.

V gene TRBV6-1 combines with J gene TRBJ2-5, with a weak D call TRBD1 (5 bases). CDR3 length: 14 amino acids. Germline V gene sequence: CDR1 MNHNS, CDR2 SASEGT. V lost 1 base, J lost 7 bases, and 13 bases lay in between. The CDR3 nucleotides are TGTGCCAGCAGTGAAGAGACAGTTTTCGGGACCCAGTACTTC. Translation gives CASSEETVFGTQYF.

The J gene is TRBJ2-1, the V gene TRBV21-1; the table gives TRBD2 as D, unverified against the DNA. TRBV21-1 is a pseudogene segment. The CDR3 has 16 residues. CDR3 loop: CASRGTSGSSYNEQFF. The DNA for the CDR3 is TGTGCCAGCAGGGGGACTAGCGGGAGCTCCTACAATGAGCAGTTCTTC.

This clone was found once. The V gene is TRBV15, the J gene TRBJ2-7; D is possibly TRBD1 or TRBD2 (5 bases each). The CDR3 totals 13 residues. V lost 8 bases, J lost 3 bases, and 14 bases lay in between. Germline assignment: CDR1 LNHNV and CDR2 YYDKDF (reference sequence). CDR3 protein: CATGGGSNYEQYF. The CDR3 DNA reads as TGTGCCACCGGTGGGGGAAGTAACTACGAGCAGTACTTC.

This clone was detected once. Other DNA variants within this sample encode the same CDR3. The J gene is TRBJ2-1, the V gene TRBV19; D remains unclear. The V end lost 1 base, the J end lost 0 bases, and 7 bases lay between the germline ends. CDR3 size: 15 residues. Germline assignment: CDR1 LNHDA and CDR2 SQIVND (reference sequence). The CDR3 DNA is TGTGCCAGTAGTATAGTCCCAGGCTCCTACAATGAGCAGTTCTTC. Its protein product is CASSIVPGSYNEQFF.

This clone came up once. The V gene is TRBV28, the J gene TRBJ2-1, with D possibly TRBD2 on 6 matching bases. V lost 7 bases and J 8 bases, leaving 21 bases between the germline ends. CDR1 and CDR2 (germline): MDHEN, SYDVKM. The CDR3 is made up of 15 amino acids. The CDR3 sequence is CASIPRAEGFDEQFF. CDR3 coding DNA: TGTGCCAGCATACCCCGGGCGGAGGGTTTCGATGAGCAGTTCTTC.

The V call is TRBV13, the J call TRBJ2-1, with 11 bases lining up with TRBD2. With 4 bases clipped from V and 1 base from J, the junction kept 3 bases outside the gene matches. Germline V gene sequence: CDR1 PRHDT, CDR2 FYEKMQ (reference sequence). The CDR3 consists of 16 residues. The CDR3 reads CASSSLAGGSYNEQFF. CDR3 sequence (DNA): TGTGCCAGCAGCTCTCTAGCGGGAGGTTCCTACAATGAGCAGTTCTTC.

CDR3: CASSFTGLLTDTQYF. The CDR3 DNA reads TGTGCCAGCAGCTTTACGGGACTCCTAACAGATACGCAGTATTTT. The chain carries TRBV7-2 and TRBJ2-3, with a possible D match to TRBD2 (6 bases). The V end lost 3 bases, the J end lost 3 bases, and 13 bases lay between the germline ends. The CDR3 has 15 amino acids. Per the germline V gene, CDR1 is SGHTA and CDR2 is FQGNSA.

This clone appeared a single time. V and J are TRBV28 and TRBJ1-1; D remains unclear. V lost 1 base to trimming and J lost 0 bases, with 9 bases between them. Germline V gives CDR1 MDHEN, CDR2 SYDVKM. This CDR3 comprises 15 residues. CDR3 nucleotide sequence: TGTGCCAGCAGTTTATTGTCAGCCTTGAACACTGAAGCTTTCTTT. This sequence encodes CASSLLSALNTEAFF.

The rearrangement joins TRBV6-1 to TRBJ2-5, with D possibly TRBD1 on 6 matching bases. Germline CDR1 and CDR2: MNHNS and SASEGT. V was pared by 4 bases and J by 1 base, with 22 bases between. The CDR3 consists of 18 residues. The CDR3 sequence is CASSGVLGPGQPQETQYF. The CDR3 DNA is TGTGCCAGCAGTGGCGTACTCGGGCCGGGACAACCCCAAGAGACCCAGTACTTC.

The chain carries TRBV27 and TRBJ2-1; 12 positions match TRBD2. This CDR3 is 15 amino acids long. CDR1 is MNHEY and CDR2 is SMNVEV in the germline V gene (reference sequence). V was clipped by 6 bases and J by 4 bases; unmatched bases: 4. The CDR3 region has the DNA TGTGCCAGCAGGATACTAGCGGGGGGTTACAATGAGCAGTTCTTC. This translates into CASRILAGGYNEQFF.

This chain joins TRBV5-1 and TRBJ2-2; weak D call: TRBD2 (5 bases). CDR3 length equals 14 residues. Looked up from germline, CDR1 is SGHRS and CDR2 is YFSETQ. Trimming left V 0 bases short and J 8 bases short, with 11 bases between. The DNA of the CDR3 is TGCGCCAGCAGCTTGGTGACTACTGCGGGGGAGCTGTTTTTT. Translation: CASSLVTTAGELFF.